The T cell receptor (beta chain) described here comes from a study of memory CD4+ T cells and cytomegalovirus serostatus. Details on this clone: The antigen is undetermined.

Sequencing was performed with immunoSEQ multiplex PCR; in TCRdb, only in-frame clones are kept and a portion is missing. The sample includes over 25,000 clones, 76% seen only once; the top ten take 1.1%. Study-wide results and caveats: CD4+ memory repertoires contained about two fifths of the 164 reported CMV TCRbeta sequences. Median bootstrapped AUC for CMV status was about 0.94 originally, 0.75 to 0.91 US-trained.

Deletions cut 1 base from V and 1 base from J, with 3 bases between. Germline V lookup: CDR1 SGHDT, CDR2 YYEEEE. The CDR3 sequence is 12 residues long. Single viable CD3+CD4+CD8-CD45RO+ cells were sorted as the memory CD4+ T cells. This chain uses TRBV5-6 with TRBJ2-7; D is uncertain. This sequence originates from an adult in good health and CMV-seronegative. Specimen: memory CD4+ T cells from blood. The CDR3 here is CASSLRSYEQYF. The CDR3 DNA reads as TGTGCCAGCAGCTTGCGGTCCTACGAGCAGTACTTC.